This TCR beta chain was profiled in a study of CD8 T cells in ankylosing spondylitis. General study results and limits: According to the report, clones linked to the disease were significantly enriched in matched synovial fluid samples taken from ankylosing spondylitis patients.

This clonotype was seen many times. The target antigen is unknown. Germline CDR1 and CDR2: SGHTA and FQGTGA. The V end was cut by 3 bases, the J end by 7 bases, with 16 bases between. The CDR3 has 14 residues. MiXCR was run by TCRdb on the 5' RACE reads, yielding one entry per CDR3 protein. The table shows just under 95,000 distinct CDR3 sequences, with 8.5% to 9% occurring only once. This rearrangement joins TRBV7-3 to TRBJ2-7, with D possibly matching TRBD2 (5 bases). This clonotype originated in a male donor with ankylosing spondylitis or in good health (not recorded which). The sequenced sample consisted of blood, either unsorted or a sorted T cell fraction (not recorded which). The DNA of the CDR3 is TGTGCCAGCAGCTTCTACGAGGGATCCAGGGAGCAGTACTTC. It translates to CASSFYEGSREQYF.